This is a list of T cell receptor beta chains from one sample in a study of T cells in localized non-small cell lung cancer. The protocol was immunoSEQ multiplex PCR, while the TCRdb copy is restricted to in-frame clones and leaves out a portion. The sample yields around 1,700 clones, around 28% seen once. This material consisted of lung tumor tissue, taken before any cancer treatment. Source of these receptors: a male donor aged 60 or over with stage II squamous cell lung carcinoma. The CDR3 runs from the conserved cysteine through the conserved F or W. The order of the fields is CDR3 protein, CDR3 DNA, clone size, J gene, D gene, V gene. The D gene is left open where the match is weak. Clone size is stated in some rows and not others, as once, few, many or a class when expanded.

CDR3: CASSQTQPSLENHVKNEQFF
DNA: TGCGCCAGCAGCCAGACCCAACCTTCACTAGAGAATCATGTTAAAAATGAGCAGTTCTTC
size: few
J: TRBJ2-1
D: -
V: TRBV1

CDR3: CASSVQRGTGELFF
DNA: TGCGCCAGCAGTGTCCAGCGCGGCACCGGGGAGCTGTTTTTT
size: large
J: TRBJ2-2
D: -
V: TRBV10-2

CDR3: CASSPGADLNTEAFF
DNA: TGTGCCAGCAGCCCAGGGGCAGACTTGAACACTGAAGCTTTCTTT
size: medium-sized
J: TRBJ1-1
D: -
V: TRBV11-3

CDR3: CASSQDRGQGGTEAFF
DNA: TGCGCCAGCAGCCAAGATAGGGGGCAGGGGGGCACTGAAGCTTTCTTT
size: few
J: TRBJ1-1
D: TRBD1
V: TRBV4-1

CDR3: CASSLVGGDSYEQYF
DNA: TGTGCCAGCAGCTTGGTAGGCGGGGATTCCTACGAGCAGTACTTC
size: large
J: TRBJ2-7
D: -
V: TRBV11-3

CDR3: CASSSYRDRYEQYF
DNA: TGTGCCAGCAGTTCCTACCGGGACAGGTACGAGCAGTACTTC
size: -
J: TRBJ2-7
D: TRBD1
V: TRBV6-8

CDR3: CASSPTTGRRGETQYF
DNA: TGTGCCAGCTCACCGACGACAGGGAGGCGAGGGGAGACCCAGTACTTC
size: -
J: TRBJ2-5
D: -
V: TRBV18

CDR3: CASTPAPLGDQPQHF
DNA: TGTGCCAGCACCCCTGCCCCCTTGGGGGATCAGCCCCAGCATTTT
size: -
J: TRBJ1-5
D: -
V: TRBV28

CDR3: CASTPDGTDYGYTF
DNA: TGTGCCAGCACCCCTGATGGTACAGACTATGGCTACACCTTC
size: -
J: TRBJ1-2
D: -
V: TRBV11-3

CDR3: CASSYSTPPETQYF
DNA: TGTGCCAGCAGTTACTCGACCCCGCCAGAGACCCAGTACTTC
size: medium-sized
J: TRBJ2-5
D: -
V: TRBV6-8

CDR3: CASSAAGTGNTGELFF
DNA: TGTGCCAGCAGCGCGGCCGGGACGGGAAACACCGGGGAGCTGTTTTTT
size: -
J: TRBJ2-2
D: -
V: TRBV9

CDR3: CATTRDREFQPQHF
DNA: TGTGCCACCACGAGGGACAGGGAGTTTCAGCCCCAGCATTTT
size: few
J: TRBJ1-5
D: TRBD1
V: TRBV6-8

CDR3: CASSFSGTGYEQYF
DNA: TGTGCCAGCAGTTTCTCCGGGACGGGCTACGAGCAGTACTTC
size: -
J: TRBJ2-7
D: -
V: TRBV2

CDR3: CASSPGQAWETQYF
DNA: TGTGCCAGTAGCCCCGGACAGGCCTGGGAGACCCAGTACTTC
size: few
J: TRBJ2-5
D: TRBD1
V: TRBV19

CDR3: CAWNVGAGELFF
DNA: TGTGCCTGGAATGTAGGCGCCGGGGAGCTGTTTTTT
size: few
J: TRBJ2-2
D: -
V: TRBV30

CDR3: CASSQDLITEAFF
DNA: TGTGCCAGCAGCCAAGACCTGATCACTGAAGCTTTCTTT
size: large
J: TRBJ1-1
D: -
V: TRBV14

CDR3: CASSIRGTGTSGRNEQFF
DNA: TGTGCCAGTAGTATCCGGGGGACCGGGACTAGCGGGAGGAATGAGCAGTTCTTC
size: few
J: TRBJ2-1
D: TRBD2
V: TRBV19

CDR3: CAWSFRGEQPQHF
DNA: TGTGCCTGGAGTTTCAGGGGGGAACAGCCCCAGCATTTT
size: -
J: TRBJ1-5
D: TRBD1
V: TRBV30

CDR3: CASRIYSGNHNEQFF
DNA: TGTGCCAGCAGAATATATAGCGGGAACCACAATGAGCAGTTCTTC
size: medium-sized
J: TRBJ2-1
D: TRBD2
V: TRBV11-3

CDR3: CASSSASSQETQYF
DNA: TGTGCCAGCAGCTCCGCCTCTAGCCAAGAGACCCAGTACTTC
size: -
J: TRBJ2-5
D: -
V: TRBV11-3

CDR3: CASSDGGATPYEQYF
DNA: TGTGCCAGCAGTGACGGGGGGGCCACTCCCTACGAGCAGTACTTC
size: -
J: TRBJ2-7
D: TRBD2
V: TRBV6-8

CDR3: CASSQKFQGVYTEAFF
DNA: TGTGCCAGCAGCCAGAAGTTTCAAGGGGTTTACACTGAAGCTTTCTTT
size: few
J: TRBJ1-1
D: -
V: TRBV14

CDR3: CASSAGQVDYGYTF
DNA: TGTGCCAGCAGCGCCGGACAGGTAGACTATGGCTACACCTTC
size: -
J: TRBJ1-2
D: TRBD1
V: TRBV11-3

CDR3: CASSPPPNEKLFF
DNA: TGTGCCAGTAGCCCCCCCCCTAATGAAAAACTGTTTTTT
size: -
J: TRBJ1-4
D: -
V: TRBV19

CDR3: CASSGSSSGANVLTF
DNA: TGCGCCAGCAGTGGGTCAAGCTCTGGGGCCAACGTCCTGACTTTC
size: -
J: TRBJ2-6
D: -
V: TRBV10-2

CDR3: CASSQRMGGGDGNTIYF
DNA: TGCGCCAGCAGCCAACGAATGGGGGGAGGGGACGGAAACACCATATATTTT
size: medium-sized
J: TRBJ1-3
D: -
V: TRBV1

CDR3: CASYSGSGTTSNNEQFF
DNA: TGTGCCAGCTATTCCGGCAGCGGGACAACCTCTAACAATGAGCAGTTCTTC
size: -
J: TRBJ2-1
D: -
V: TRBV6-8

CDR3: CAISESSLAGEPGQFF
DNA: TGTGCCATCAGTGAGTCGTCACTAGCGGGGGAGCCGGGGCAGTTCTTC
size: few
J: TRBJ2-1
D: TRBD2
V: TRBV10-3

CDR3: CATSRGGTGPYNEQFF
DNA: TGTGCCACCAGCAGAGGAGGGACAGGGCCTTACAATGAGCAGTTCTTC
size: -
J: TRBJ2-1
D: TRBD1
V: TRBV15

CDR3: CASSIRQRLAGDTDTQYF
DNA: TGTGCCAGTAGTATCCGCCAGCGACTAGCGGGAGACACAGATACGCAGTATTTT
size: large
J: TRBJ2-3
D: TRBD2
V: TRBV19

CDR3: CASSYEETQYF
DNA: TGTGCCAGCAGTTACGAGGAGACCCAGTACTTC
size: medium-sized
J: TRBJ2-5
D: -
V: TRBV6-7

CDR3: CASSGQIQGSHEQYF
DNA: TGTGCCAGTAGTGGGCAGATTCAGGGATCCCACGAGCAGTACTTC
size: -
J: TRBJ2-7
D: -
V: TRBV19

CDR3: CASSIRRYGYTF
DNA: TGTGCCAGTAGTATCAGGAGATATGGCTACACCTTC
size: -
J: TRBJ1-2
D: -
V: TRBV19

CDR3: CASSLTAGELFF
DNA: TGTGCCAGCAGCCTCACGGCCGGGGAGCTGTTTTTT
size: large
J: TRBJ2-2
D: -
V: TRBV6-8

CDR3: CASSLQGGNTIYF
DNA: TGTGCCAGCAGTTTACAGGGAGGAAACACCATATATTTT
size: large
J: TRBJ1-3
D: -
V: TRBV28